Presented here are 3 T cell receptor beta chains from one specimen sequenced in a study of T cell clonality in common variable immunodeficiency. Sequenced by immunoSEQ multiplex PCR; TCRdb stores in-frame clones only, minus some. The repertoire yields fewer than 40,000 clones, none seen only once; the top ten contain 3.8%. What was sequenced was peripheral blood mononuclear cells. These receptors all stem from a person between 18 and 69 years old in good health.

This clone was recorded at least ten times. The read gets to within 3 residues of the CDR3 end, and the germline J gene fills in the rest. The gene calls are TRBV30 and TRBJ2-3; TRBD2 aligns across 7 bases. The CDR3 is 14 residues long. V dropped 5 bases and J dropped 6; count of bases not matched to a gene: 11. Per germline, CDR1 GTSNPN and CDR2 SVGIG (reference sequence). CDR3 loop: CAWAPGGSKDTQYF. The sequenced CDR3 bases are TGTGCCTGGGCCCCGGGCGGGAGCAAGGATACG. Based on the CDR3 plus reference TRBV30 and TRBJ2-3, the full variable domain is SQTIHQWPATLVQPVGSPLSLECTVEGTSNPNLYWYRQAAGRGLQLLFYSVGIGQISSEVPQNLSASRPQDRQFILSSKKLLLSDSGFYLCAWAPGGSKDTQYFGPGTRLTVL.

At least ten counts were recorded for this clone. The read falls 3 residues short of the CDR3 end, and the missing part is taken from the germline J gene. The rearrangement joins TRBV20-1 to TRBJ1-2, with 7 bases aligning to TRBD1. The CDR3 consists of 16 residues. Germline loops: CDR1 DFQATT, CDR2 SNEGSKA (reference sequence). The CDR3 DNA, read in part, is TGCAGTGCTCTACCAACGACAGGGCCCTTCTTTGGAGGC. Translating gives CSALPTTGPFFGG. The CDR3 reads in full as CSALPTTGPFFGGYTF.

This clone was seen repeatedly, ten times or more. Partial CDR3 DNA: TGTGCCAGCAGCCCTGCTAGCGGGAGCTCCTACAATGAG. Encoded protein: CASSPASGSSYNE. The full CDR3 protein is CASSPASGSSYNEQFF. The chain joins TRBV13 to TRBJ2-1; 10 nucleotides line up with TRBD2. The read ends 3 residues before the CDR3 terminus; that terminus is restored from the germline J gene. Per the germline V gene, CDR1 is PRHDT and CDR2 is FYEKMQ (reference sequence). J was trimmed by 0 bases and V by 5 bases; bases with no gene match: 4. CDR3 size: 16 residues.